What follows are 6 T cell receptor beta chains derived from one specimen sequenced in a study of untreated major depressive disorder. The repertoire was sequenced with immunoSEQ multiplex PCR; TCRdb's copy has only in-frame clones and lacks some. The sample records over 20,000 clones, around 87% being singletons. What was sequenced was CD4+ T cells from PBMCs. The origin of the receptors is a woman younger than 45 in good health.

This chain links TRBV30 with TRBJ2-3; D call uncertain. Between the trimmed V and J ends, which lost 4 bases and 3 bases, there was a span of 11 bases. The CDR3 loop spans 13 amino acids. Germline-derived CDR1 and CDR2 are GTSNPN and SVGIG (reference sequence). This CDR3 reads CAWTLRSTDTQYF. DNA for the CDR3: TGTGCCTGGACCCTTAGGAGTACAGATACGCAGTATTTT.

The V gene is TRBV7-9, the J gene TRBJ1-4, with D possibly being TRBD1 (5 bases). The CDR3 runs 15 residues. V lost 0 bases to trimming and J lost 7 bases, with 12 bases between them. Germline CDR1 and CDR2: SEHNR and FQNEAQ (reference sequence). The CDR3 DNA sequence: TGTGCCAGCAGCTTAGCGTCAGGGAGGGGTGAAAAACTGTTTTTT. Translation gives CASSLASGRGEKLFF.

This clone has just one count. J is TRBJ1-1 and V is TRBV28; the D gene is possibly TRBD1 (6 bases). CDR3 length equals 14 residues. CDR1 is MDHEN, CDR2 SYDVKM, per germline. V lost 4 bases, J lost 6 bases, and 15 bases lay in between. CDR3 in DNA: TGTGCCAGCAGTTGGGGGGGGCGGATGGCTGAAGCTTTCTTT. Amino acids: CASSWGGRMAEAFF.

This clone was seen only a few times. The gene calls are TRBV28 and TRBJ2-3; the D gene is possibly TRBD2 (7 bases). There are 15 residues in the CDR3. Germline CDR1 is MDHEN and CDR2 is SYDVKM. Trimming cost V 2 bases and J 6 bases, with 15 bases left between them. The CDR3 DNA follows: TGTGCCAGCAGTTTAAGGGGGGGGCGCAGGGATACGCAGTATTTT. Protein: CASSLRGGRRDTQYF.

DNA of the CDR3: TGTGCCAGCAGCACCAACAGGGTTTCCTCCTACGAGCAGTACTTC. This sequence encodes CASSTNRVSSYEQYF. The chain links TRBV11-2 to TRBJ2-7; the D gene is possibly TRBD1 (6 bases). The germline V gene has CDR1 SGHAT and CDR2 FQNNGV. Deletions cut 5 bases from V and 0 bases from J, with 14 bases between. This CDR3 contains 15 residues.

The chain carries TRBV4-2 and TRBJ2-5; 8 bases are a match to TRBD2. This CDR3 spans 15 amino acids. The V and J ends lost 4 bases and 5 bases, in that order; junction bases with no gene match: 9. Germline CDR1 and CDR2: LGHNA and YNFKEQ. CDR3 loop: CASSPKKGGGETQYF. The CDR3 bases are TGTGCCAGCAGCCCCAAAAAGGGCGGGGGGGAGACCCAGTACTTC.